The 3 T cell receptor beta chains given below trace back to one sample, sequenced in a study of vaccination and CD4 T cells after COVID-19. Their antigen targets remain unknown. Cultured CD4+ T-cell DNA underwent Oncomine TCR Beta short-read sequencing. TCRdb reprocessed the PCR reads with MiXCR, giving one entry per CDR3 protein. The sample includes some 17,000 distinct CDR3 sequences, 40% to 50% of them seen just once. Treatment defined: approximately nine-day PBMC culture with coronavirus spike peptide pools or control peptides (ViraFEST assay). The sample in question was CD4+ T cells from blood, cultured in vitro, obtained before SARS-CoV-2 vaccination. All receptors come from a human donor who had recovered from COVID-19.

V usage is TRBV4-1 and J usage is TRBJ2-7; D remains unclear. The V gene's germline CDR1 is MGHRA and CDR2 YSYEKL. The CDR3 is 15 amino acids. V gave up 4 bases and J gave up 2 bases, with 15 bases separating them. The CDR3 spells CASSPNSELPYEQYF. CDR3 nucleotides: TGCGCCAGCAGCCCTAACAGCGAACTACCCTACGAGCAGTACTTC.

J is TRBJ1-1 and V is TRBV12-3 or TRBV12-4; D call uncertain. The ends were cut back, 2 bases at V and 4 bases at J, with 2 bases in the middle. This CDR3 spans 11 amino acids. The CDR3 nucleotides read TGTGCCAGCAGTTTAAGCACTGAAGCTTTCTTT. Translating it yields CASSLSTEAFF.

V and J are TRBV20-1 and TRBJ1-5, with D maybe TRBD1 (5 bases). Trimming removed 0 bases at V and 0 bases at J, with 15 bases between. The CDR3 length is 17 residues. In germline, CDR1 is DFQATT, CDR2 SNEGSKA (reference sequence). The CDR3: CSARDPQSQVSNQPQHF. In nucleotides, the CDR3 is TGCAGTGCTAGAGACCCTCAGTCACAGGTTAGCAATCAGCCCCAGCATTTT.